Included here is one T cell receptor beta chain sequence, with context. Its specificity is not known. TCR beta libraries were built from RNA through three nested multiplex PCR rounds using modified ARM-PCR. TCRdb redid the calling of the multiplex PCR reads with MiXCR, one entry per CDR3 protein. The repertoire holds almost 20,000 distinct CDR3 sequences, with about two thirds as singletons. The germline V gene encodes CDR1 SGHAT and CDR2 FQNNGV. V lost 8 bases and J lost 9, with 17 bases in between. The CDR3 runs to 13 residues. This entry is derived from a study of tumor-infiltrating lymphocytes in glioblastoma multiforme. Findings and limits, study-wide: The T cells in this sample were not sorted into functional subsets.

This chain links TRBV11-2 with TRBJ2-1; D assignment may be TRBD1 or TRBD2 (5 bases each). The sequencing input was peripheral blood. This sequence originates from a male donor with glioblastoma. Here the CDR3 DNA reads TGTGCCAGCTATTGGGGGTACGGTCCTGAGCAGTTCTTC. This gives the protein CASYWGYGPEQFF.